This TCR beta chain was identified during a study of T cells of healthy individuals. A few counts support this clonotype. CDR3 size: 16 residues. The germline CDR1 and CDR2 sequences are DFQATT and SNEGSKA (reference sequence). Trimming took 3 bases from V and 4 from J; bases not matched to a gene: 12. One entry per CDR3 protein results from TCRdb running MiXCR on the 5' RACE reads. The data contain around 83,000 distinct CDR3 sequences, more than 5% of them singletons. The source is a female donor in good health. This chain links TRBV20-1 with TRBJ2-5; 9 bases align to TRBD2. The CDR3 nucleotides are TGCAGTGCTAGTCCTATCTGGCGGGAGGGCCTAGAGACCCAGTACTTC. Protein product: CSASPIWREGLETQYF.